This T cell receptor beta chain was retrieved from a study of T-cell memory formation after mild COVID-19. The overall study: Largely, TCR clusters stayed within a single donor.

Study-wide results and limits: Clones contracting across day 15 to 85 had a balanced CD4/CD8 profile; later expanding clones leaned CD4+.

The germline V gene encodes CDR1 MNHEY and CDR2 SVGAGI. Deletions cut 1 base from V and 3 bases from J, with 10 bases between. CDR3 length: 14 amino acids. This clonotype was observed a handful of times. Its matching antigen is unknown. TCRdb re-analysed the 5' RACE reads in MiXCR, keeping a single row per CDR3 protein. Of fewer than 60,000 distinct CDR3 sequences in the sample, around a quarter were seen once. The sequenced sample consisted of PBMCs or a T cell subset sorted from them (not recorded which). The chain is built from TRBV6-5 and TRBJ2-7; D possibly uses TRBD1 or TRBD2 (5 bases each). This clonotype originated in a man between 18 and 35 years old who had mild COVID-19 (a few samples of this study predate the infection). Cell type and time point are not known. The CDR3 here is CASSYYGANYEQYF. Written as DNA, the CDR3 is TGTGCCAGCAGTTACTACGGGGCGAACTACGAGCAGTACTTC.